Presented here are 19 T cell receptor beta chains from one specimen sequenced in a study of blood T cell repertoires in COVID-19. Data came from immunoSEQ multiplex PCR; TCRdb stores just in-frame clones and leaves some out. This sample has 65,000 to 100,000 clones, with about 90% found just once. Input material: peripheral blood. The origin of the receptors is a woman older than 75 with acute or convalescent COVID-19.

The chain recombines TRBV9 with TRBJ1-1, with TRBD1 matching over 12 bases. Per germline, CDR1 SGDLS and CDR2 YYNGEE. Trimming cost V 2 bases and J 1 base; bases outside gene matches: 3. This CDR3 region has 16 residues. The DNA for the CDR3 is TGTGCCAGCAGCGTGGGGACAGGGGGCCAGAACACTGAAGCTTTCTTT. It yields the protein CASSVGTGGQNTEAFF. The full variable domain, completed using reference TRBV9 and TRBJ1-1, is DSGVTQTPKHLITATGQRVTLRCSPRSGDLSVYWYQQSLDQGLQFLIQYYNGEERAKGNILERFSAQQFPDLHSELNLSSLELGDSALYFCASSVGTGGQNTEAFFGQGTRLTVV.

The CDR3: CAISGDSRSHGYTF. CDR3 coding DNA: TGTGCCATCAGTGGAGACTCCCGGAGCCATGGCTACACCTTC. The chain has TRBV10-3 and TRBJ1-2; D unresolved. The CDR3 has 14 residues. Trimming stripped 4 bases from V and 6 bases from J, with 15 bases between. CDR1 ENHRY and CDR2 SYGVKD come from the germline V gene.

The chain joins TRBV7-2 to TRBJ2-2; D may be TRBD1 (6 bases). Germline V CDR1 and CDR2: SGHTA, FQGNSA. CDR3 length: 15 amino acids. The V and J ends lost 4 bases and 3 bases respectively, with 12 bases between them. The CDR3 sequence is CASSSQGSDTGELFF. DNA for the CDR3: TGTGCCAGCAGCTCCCAGGGGAGTGACACCGGGGAGCTGTTTTTT. The variable domain in full, with the rest retrieved from reference TRBV7-2 and TRBJ2-2, is GAGVSQSPSNKVTEKGKDVELRCDPISGHTALYWYRQSLGQGLEFLIYFQGNSAPDKSGLPSDRFSAERTGGSVSTLTIQRTQQEDSAVYLCASSSQGSDTGELFFGEGSRLTVL.

This clone was found a few times. The chain links TRBV5-4 to TRBJ2-1; 11 positions match TRBD2. The CDR3 covers 15 residues. Trimming at V came to 4 bases and at J to 8 bases, leaving 8 bases not matched to a gene. Germline V gene data show CDR1 as SGHNT and CDR2 as YYREEE (reference sequence). CDR3 loop: CASSLMTSGVDEQFF. Written as DNA, the CDR3 is TGTGCCAGCAGCCTAATGACTAGCGGGGTGGATGAGCAGTTCTTC. The variable domain in full, completed from reference TRBV5-4 and TRBJ2-1, reads ETGVTQSPTHLIKTRGQQVTLRCSSQSGHNTVSWYQQALGQGPQFIFQYYREEENGRGNFPPRFSGLQFPNYSSELNVNALELDDSALYLCASSLMTSGVDEQFFGPGTRLTVL.

This sequence joins TRBV5-1 and TRBJ2-1, with 9 nucleotides matching TRBD2. The CDR3 runs to 15 residues. Germline V gene lookup returns CDR1 SGHRS and CDR2 YFSETQ. V lost 0 bases, J lost 8 bases, and 6 bases stayed unmatched. The CDR3 bases are TGCGCCAGCAGCTTGGATAGCGGGGGTCGGGATGAGCAGTTCTTC. Translated, it gives CASSLDSGGRDEQFF.

As concerns this clone: One end of the junction is discordant with germline, which a read error may explain. The chain combines TRBV7-2 with TRBJ2-1, with TRBD2 identical over 10 bases. The CDR3 length is 15 residues. In germline, CDR1 is SGHTA, CDR2 FQGNSA. The CDR3 DNA sequence: TGTGCCAGCAGATTAGCGGGGGGAGGCTACAATGAGCAGTTCTTC. It specifies CASRLAGGGYNEQFF.

The V and J genes are TRBV12-2 and TRBJ2-2; the tabulated D call, TRBD2, remains unverified against the DNA. TRBV12-2 is an annotated pseudogene. This CDR3 has 17 residues. For the CDR3, the DNA is TGTGCAAGTCGCTCCAGACTAGCGGGGGGGCTGGACGGGGAGCTGTTTTTT. Translating it yields CASRSRLAGGLDGELFF.

The chain recombines TRBV10-3 with TRBJ1-3, with D possibly matching TRBD1 (6 bases). The V gene lost 6 bases and the J gene lost 4 bases, with 13 bases spanning the gap. CDR3 length: 14 residues. Looked up from germline, CDR1 is ENHRY and CDR2 is SYGVKD. CDR3 coding DNA: TGTGCCATCAGGCCTGGGGGCGGCGGAAACACCATATATTTT. Amino acids: CAIRPGGGGNTIYF.

This chain connects TRBV18 to TRBJ2-1; D perhaps matches TRBD1 (7 bases). The V end was cut by 3 bases, the J end by 2 bases, with 14 bases between. Germline V CDR1 and CDR2: KGHSH, LQKENI. The CDR3 runs to 16 residues. CDR3 residues: CASSPPGGTPYNEQFF. The CDR3 DNA reads as TGTGCCAGCTCACCTCCAGGGGGGACTCCCTACAATGAGCAGTTCTTC.

This CDR3 is CASSIRQGMNTEAFF. CDR3 coding DNA: TGTGCCAGTAGTATCCGACAGGGGATGAACACTGAAGCTTTCTTT. The chain recombines TRBV19 with TRBJ1-1; 8 positions agree with TRBD1. Trimming took 3 bases from V and 0 from J; bases not matched to a gene: 3. The germline CDR1 and CDR2 sequences are LNHDA and SQIVND (reference sequence). The CDR3 contains 15 residues.

The V and J genes are TRBV5-1 and TRBJ2-1; the D gene is possibly TRBD1 (6 bases). Germline V lookup: CDR1 SGHRS, CDR2 YFSETQ. This CDR3 comprises 14 residues. Deletions cut 7 bases from V and 6 bases from J, with 17 bases between. This chain's CDR3 is CASLAGTSANEQFF. The CDR3 DNA is TGCGCCAGCCTCGCCGGGACATCGGCCAATGAGCAGTTCTTC.

The V call is TRBV2, the J call TRBJ2-2, with D perhaps TRBD1 (5 bases). The V end was cut by 2 bases, the J end by 6 bases, with 10 bases between. Germline CDR1 is SNHLY and CDR2 is FYNNEI. The CDR3 consists of 14 residues. CDR3 region: CASSETGPAGELFF. The CDR3 DNA sequence: TGTGCCAGCAGTGAAACAGGTCCGGCCGGGGAGCTGTTTTTT.

The V and J genes are TRBV30 and TRBJ1-1; the D gene is possibly TRBD1 (6 bases). Trimming left V 5 bases short and J 1 base short, with 14 bases between. Germline V gives CDR1 GTSNPN, CDR2 SVGIG (reference sequence). CDR3 length equals 14 residues. CDR3 DNA sequence: TGTGCCTGGTTTAAACAGGGTCAGAACACTGAAGCTTTCTTT. The encoded protein is CAWFKQGQNTEAFF.

The J gene is TRBJ1-2, the V gene TRBV9; D may be TRBD1 (5 bases). CDR1 is SGDLS, CDR2 YYNGEE, per germline. Trimming removed 2 bases at V and 3 bases at J, with 8 bases between. This CDR3 comprises 13 residues. The CDR3 DNA is TGTGCCAGCAGCGTTCAGGGCTACTATGGCTACACCTTC. Amino acid sequence: CASSVQGYYGYTF.

This clone was seen a few times. The chain employs TRBV10-1 and TRBJ2-3; D is possibly TRBD1 (5 bases). This CDR3 has 16 amino acids. Germline V gives CDR1 WNHNN, CDR2 SYGVQD (reference sequence). The V gene lost 6 bases and the J gene lost 0 bases, with 16 bases spanning the gap. This CDR3 reads CASRTVTTASTDTQYF. The CDR3 nucleotides are TGCGCCAGCAGGACAGTAACTACCGCTAGCACAGATACGCAGTATTTT.

The V call is TRBV30, the J call TRBJ1-3; 9 positions agree with TRBD1. The trim removed 0 bases at V and 0 bases at J, leaving 9 bases unmatched. Germline V lookup: CDR1 GTSNPN, CDR2 SVGIG (reference sequence). This CDR3 is built from 18 residues. The CDR3 DNA reads TGTGCCTGGAGTGTGTCTGGGACAGGGACCATCTCTGGAAACACCATATATTTT. This encodes CAWSVSGTGTISGNTIYF.

The chain joins TRBV5-6 to TRBJ1-1; 9 bases are a match to TRBD1. CDR1 is SGHDT, CDR2 YYEEEE, per germline. This CDR3 region has 13 residues. The V gene end was trimmed by 4 bases and the J gene end by 6 bases; junction bases not matched to a gene: 4. CDR3 coding DNA: TGTGCCAGCAGCCCCGGGACAGGGCCTGAAGCTTTCTTT. It yields the protein CASSPGTGPEAFF. Full variable domain (outside the CDR3, taken from reference TRBV5-6 and TRBJ1-1): DAGVTQSPTHLIKTRGQQVTLRCSPKSGHDTVSWYQQALGQGPQFIFQYYEEEERQRGNFPDRFSGHQFPNYSSELNVNALLLGDSALYLCASSPGTGPEAFFGQGTRLTVV.

The chain is built from TRBV5-4 and TRBJ1-2; D gene uncertain. This CDR3 has 14 amino acids. Germline CDR1 and CDR2: SGHNT and YYREEE (reference sequence). The ends were cut back, 4 bases at V and 7 bases at J, with 17 bases in the middle. In nucleotides, the CDR3 is TGTGCCAGCAGCCCTGGCAGCCGGGATGGTGGCTACACCTTC. Its translation: CASSPGSRDGGYTF.

The genes are TRBV9 and TRBJ2-2; tentative D call: TRBD2 (5 bases). V lost 0 bases to trimming and J lost 0 bases, with 15 bases between them. Germline values: CDR1 SGDLS, CDR2 YYNGEE. The CDR3 length is 18 residues. The CDR3 here is CASSVGQTIFANTGELFF. In DNA form, the CDR3 reads TGTGCCAGCAGCGTAGGGCAGACTATATTCGCGAACACCGGGGAGCTGTTTTTT.